What follows are 14 T cell receptor beta chains derived from one specimen sequenced in a study of T cell responses to AZD1222 COVID-19 vaccine. Measured with immunoSEQ multiplex PCR; TCRdb has only the in-frame clones, and not every one. The sample comprises 140,000 to 150,000 clones, roughly 90% of which are singletons, and about 3.7% rests with the top ten. Sequencing was performed on peripheral blood, taken on day 0 of AZD1222 vaccination. The source is an adult in good health.

The chain carries TRBV12-3 or TRBV12-4 and TRBJ2-2; D unresolved. The CDR3 runs to 12 residues. The germline V and J ends were trimmed by 8 bases and 6 bases, with 10 bases remaining between them. CDR3 sequence: CASRIGAGELFF. The DNA of the CDR3 is TGTGCCAGCCGAATTGGGGCCGGGGAGCTGTTTTTT.

CDR3 in amino acids: CAIRASSGSGNEQFF. In DNA, the CDR3 is TGTGCCATCAGAGCCTCTAGCGGGTCCGGCAATGAGCAGTTCTTC. The rearrangement uses TRBV10-3 and TRBJ2-1, with 8 bases aligning to TRBD2. J gave up 6 bases and V 6 bases, and 10 bases lay outside the gene matches. The CDR3 sequence is 15 residues long. Germline V gives CDR1 ENHRY, CDR2 SYGVKD.

V usage is TRBV10-1 and J usage is TRBJ2-7; TRBD1 matches at 10 bases. Trimming took 7 bases from V and 3 from J; bases not matched to a gene: 6. Germline lookup yields CDR1 WNHNN and CDR2 SYGVQD (reference sequence). This CDR3 is built from 14 residues. The CDR3 coding sequence is TGCGCCAGCATCGAGACAGGGGGCGGCTACGAGCAGTACTTC. It encodes CASIETGGGYEQYF.

In its sample, this clone was seen a few times. V gene TRBV4-1 combines with J gene TRBJ1-1; D gene ambiguous. The CDR3 totals 13 residues. Germline CDR1 is MGHRA and CDR2 is YSYEKL. Trimming pared 3 bases from V and 5 bases from J, leaving 10 bases between. DNA for the CDR3: TGCGCCAGCAGCCATAGGGTAAGGACTGAAGCTTTCTTT. It is translated as CASSHRVRTEAFF.

The chain carries TRBV5-1 and TRBJ1-5; a possible D gene is TRBD1 (5 bases). CDR1 and CDR2 from the germline V gene are SGHRS and YFSETQ. V lost 1 base to trimming and J lost 3 bases, with 17 bases between them. There are 17 residues in the CDR3. The CDR3 here is CASSLTSLDRYNQPQHF. In nucleotides, the CDR3 is TGCGCCAGCAGCTTGACCTCACTAGACAGATACAATCAGCCCCAGCATTTT.

The V call is TRBV11-1, the J call TRBJ2-7; possibly TRBD1 for D (6 bases). CDR1 and CDR2 from the germline V gene are SGHAT and FQDESV (reference sequence). This CDR3 has 15 amino acids. With 0 bases removed from V and 2 bases from J, the gap between germline ends came to 11 bases. CDR3 residues: CASSLAQGRAYEQYF. Here the CDR3 DNA reads TGTGCCAGCAGCTTAGCACAGGGCCGCGCCTACGAGCAGTACTTC.

V gene TRBV29-1 combines with J gene TRBJ1-2; D is uncertain. V shed 3 bases and J shed 6 bases, with 17 bases lying between them. The CDR3 extends over 14 amino acids. Per germline, CDR1 SQVTM and CDR2 ANQGSEA. The CDR3 DNA reads as TGCAGCGTTGACCGGGCCCGAGGAATTGATGGCTACACCTTC. Protein: CSVDRARGIDGYTF. The entire variable domain, with the rest obtained from reference TRBV29-1 and TRBJ1-2, is as follows: SAVISQKPSRDICQRGTSLTIQCQVDSQVTMMFWYRQQPGQSLTLIATANQGSEATYESGFVIDKFPISRPNLTFSTLTVSNMSPEDSSIYLCSVDRARGIDGYTFGSGTRLTVV.

The V call is TRBV6-2 or TRBV6-3, the J call TRBJ1-5; D remains unclear. Trimming took 2 bases from V and 9 from J, leaving 26 bases between them. Germline assignment: CDR1 MNHEY and CDR2 SVGEGT. The CDR3 contains 18 residues. Here the CDR3 DNA reads TGTGCCAGCAGTTACACACGAATGGAGGCGGTCACCCGTTGGCCCCAGCATTTT. Protein: CASSYTRMEAVTRWPQHF.

Comment on this clone: The junction and the germline gene differ at one end; a read error may be behind it. The chain recombines TRBV12-3 or TRBV12-4 with TRBJ1-2; 7 bases agree with TRBD1. The CDR3 length is 12 residues. The CDR3, as DNA: TGCGCCACCGGGGACAGATACTATGGCTACACCTTC. Its protein product is CATGDRYYGYTF.

This rearrangement joins TRBV14 to TRBJ2-7; 10 nucleotides align to TRBD1. CDR1 and CDR2 (germline): SGHDN, FVKESK. CDR3 length: 14 amino acids. J lost 3 bases, V lost 4 bases, and 3 bases had no gene match. The CDR3, as DNA: TGTGCCAGCAGCCCGTGGGACAGGGGCTACGAGCAGTACTTC. Its protein product is CASSPWDRGYEQYF.

This clone was seen once. This rearrangement joins TRBV19 to TRBJ2-2; no firm D call. Germline loops: CDR1 LNHDA, CDR2 SQIVND (reference sequence). V lost 1 base, J lost 6 bases, and 9 bases lay in between. This CDR3 is built from 14 residues. As DNA, the CDR3 is TGTGCCAGTAGTATAGTCCAGACCCCCGGGGAGCTGTTTTTT. This codes for CASSIVQTPGELFF.

This chain joins TRBV2 and TRBJ2-2, with 9 bases identical to TRBD1. This CDR3 has 15 residues. Trimming cost V 5 bases and J 6 bases; bases outside gene matches: 7. CDR1 and CDR2 from the germline V gene are SNHLY and FYNNEI. The DNA for the CDR3 is TGTGCCAGCAGTCGGACAGGGGAACGGCCCGGGGAGCTGTTTTTT. This translates into CASSRTGERPGELFF.

This clone was recorded only once. The V gene is TRBV7-2, the J gene TRBJ2-2; D is unresolved. V was clipped by 1 base and J by 1 base, with 7 bases between them. Germline values: CDR1 SGHTA, CDR2 FQGNSA. CDR3 length equals 15 residues. The CDR3, as DNA: TGTGCCAGCAGCTTAGTTCTATTGAACACCGGGGAGCTGTTTTTT. This translates into CASSLVLLNTGELFF.

This chain uses TRBV27 with TRBJ2-1, with 9 positions matching TRBD2. V dropped 6 bases and J dropped 7; count of bases not matched to a gene: 13. Germline V gene sequence: CDR1 MNHEY, CDR2 SMNVEV (reference sequence). The CDR3 extends over 16 amino acids. The DNA of the CDR3 is TGTGCCAGCAGGAGTCTGTTAGCGGGAGTAAGTAATGAGCAGTTCTTC. Translation: CASRSLLAGVSNEQFF.